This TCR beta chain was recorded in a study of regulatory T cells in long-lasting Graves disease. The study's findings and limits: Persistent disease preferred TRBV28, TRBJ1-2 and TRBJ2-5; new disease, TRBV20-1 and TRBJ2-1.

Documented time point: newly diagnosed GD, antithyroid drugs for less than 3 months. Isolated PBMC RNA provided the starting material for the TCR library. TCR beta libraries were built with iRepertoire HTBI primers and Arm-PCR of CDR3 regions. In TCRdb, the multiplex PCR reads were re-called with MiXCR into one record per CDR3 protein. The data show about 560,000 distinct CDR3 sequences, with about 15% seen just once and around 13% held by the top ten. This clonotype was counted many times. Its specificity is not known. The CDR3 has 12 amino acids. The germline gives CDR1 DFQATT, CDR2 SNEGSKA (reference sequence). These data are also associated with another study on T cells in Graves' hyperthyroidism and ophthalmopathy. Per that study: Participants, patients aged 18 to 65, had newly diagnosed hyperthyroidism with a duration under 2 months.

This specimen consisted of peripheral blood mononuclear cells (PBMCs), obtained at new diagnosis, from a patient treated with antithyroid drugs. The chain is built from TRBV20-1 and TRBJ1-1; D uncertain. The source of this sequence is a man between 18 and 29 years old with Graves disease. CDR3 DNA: TGCAGCCCTTGGTCCGGGAGCACTGAAGCTTTCTTT. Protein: CSPWSGSTEAFF.